The rows below give T cell receptor beta chains drawn from one sample of a study of blood T cell repertoires in COVID-19. Clones were read by immunoSEQ multiplex PCR, and TCRdb kept only the in-frame ones, dropping some. Among about 280,000 clones listed, 83% were seen once. Sequencing was carried out using peripheral blood. The receptors derive from a woman in her fifties or sixties who had recovered from COVID-19. CDR3s include the opening cysteine and the closing phenylalanine or tryptophan. A D gene is named only where the DNA matches it firmly. Rows may omit the clone size; those that give it use once, few, many or a size class.

CDR3 DNA	CDR3 protein	D gene	V gene	J gene	CDR3 length	clone size
TGTGCCAGCAGCCTATCCCAACAGGGGACCTCGAACACTGAAGCTTTCTTT	CASSLSQQGTSNTEAFF	TRBD1	TRBV3-1/TRBV3-2	TRBJ1-1	17	NA
TGTGCCTGGAGTGTACTTGGGGGCAACTACGAGCAGTACTTC	CAWSVLGGNYEQYF	NA	TRBV30	TRBJ2-7	14	NA
TGTGCCAGCAGTTCCCCATCACTAACCCGAAATACTGAAGCTTTCTTT	CASSSPSLTRNTEAFF	NA	TRBV6-2/TRBV6-3	TRBJ1-1	16	NA
TGTGCCAGCAGCCCACAGGGACAGGCACTACCCTACGAGCAGTACTTC	CASSPQGQALPYEQYF	TRBD1	TRBV11-2	TRBJ2-7	16	NA
TGTGCCAGCAGTTTTGCGGGGCGAGGGCAGAGCTCCTACAATGAGCAGTTCTTC	CASSFAGRGQSSYNEQFF	NA	TRBV28	TRBJ2-1	18	NA
TGTGCCAGCAGCCCCCCCGCTATAGCGGGGAACCAAGAGACCCAGTACTTC	CASSPPAIAGNQETQYF	TRBD2	TRBV7-9	TRBJ2-5	17	NA
TGTGCCAGCAGCTACTCGGGGGGGATCTATGGCTACACCTTC	CASSYSGGIYGYTF	NA	TRBV7-2	TRBJ1-2	14	NA
TGTGCCAGCAGTGAGGACAGGACCTATGGCTACACCTTC	CASSEDRTYGYTF	TRBD1	TRBV2	TRBJ1-2	13	NA
TGTGCCGGGCTTCGGACAGGGGCTAATGGCTACACCTTC	CAGLRTGANGYTF	TRBD1	TRBV30	TRBJ1-2	13	NA
TGTGCCAGCAGTGGAGAGAGGAACACTGAAGCTTTCTTT	CASSGERNTEAFF	NA	TRBV2	TRBJ1-1	13	NA
TGCGCCAGCAGCCTATCAGGAAACTCCATGAACACTGAAGCTTTCTTT	CASSLSGNSMNTEAFF	NA	TRBV5-1	TRBJ1-1	16	NA
TGCGCCAGCCGCCTCGGACTAGCGGGAGAGCAGTGGAATGAGCAGTTCTTC	CASRLGLAGEQWNEQFF	TRBD2	TRBV5-1	TRBJ2-1	17	once
TGTGCCAGCAGCTTGGAGCAGGGGTCTAATGAAAAACTGTTTTTT	CASSLEQGSNEKLFF	NA	TRBV5-4	TRBJ1-4	15	NA
TGTGCCAGCAGTGAAACTAGCGGGGGGTCCCATTGGGTTGTGGATACTGAGCAGTTCTTC	CASSETSGGSHWVVDTEQFF	TRBD2	TRBV6-1	TRBJ2-1	20	NA
TGTGCCAGCAATCCGGGACTAGCGGGTTCAGAGCAGTACTTC	CASNPGLAGSEQYF	TRBD2	TRBV2	TRBJ2-7	14	NA
TGCAGCCTAGGTCCGAACACTGAAGCTTTCTTT	CSLGPNTEAFF	NA	TRBV20-1	TRBJ1-1	11	NA
TGTGCCAGCAGTACGAGGGATCAGCCCCAGCATTTT	CASSTRDQPQHF	NA	TRBV6-2/TRBV6-3	TRBJ1-5	12	once
TGTGCCAGCAGTGAGACTCCAGGGGGAGAGACCCAGTACTTC	CASSETPGGETQYF	TRBD1	TRBV2	TRBJ2-5	14	NA
TGTGCCAGCAGCTTAGTTCCAGGGGGGATTTCACCCCTCCACTTT	CASSLVPGGISPLHF	TRBD1	TRBV11-2	TRBJ1-6	15	NA
TGCGCCAGCAGCCCAGGGACAGGGCAATCACCCCTCCACTTT	CASSPGTGQSPLHF	TRBD1	TRBV4-1	TRBJ1-6	14	NA
TGTGCCAGCAGCCAGGACAGGGTTGGCGGCTACACCTTC	CASSQDRVGGYTF	TRBD1	TRBV7-2	TRBJ1-2	13	NA
TGTGCCAGCAGCCCTACCGGGGGAGTAGACGCTTTCTTT	CASSPTGGVDAFF	NA	TRBV12-3/TRBV12-4	TRBJ1-1	13	NA
TGTGCCATCACTCCTGCTGGTAGCGGGACCTACGAGCAGTACTTC	CAITPAGSGTYEQYF	TRBD2	TRBV10-3	TRBJ2-7	15	once
TGTGCCAGCAGCCAAGATGAGACAGGGGTCACCGGGGAGCTGTTTTTT	CASSQDETGVTGELFF	TRBD1	TRBV4-2	TRBJ2-2	16	NA
TGTGCCAGCTCACCCGGACAGGGTAGAACAGATACGCAGTATTTT	CASSPGQGRTDTQYF	TRBD1	TRBV18	TRBJ2-3	15	NA